Each of the 5 T cell receptor beta chains below was sequenced from the same sample in a study of CD8+ T cells in alopecia areata. cDNA reverse transcribed from extracted RNA served as the sequencing template. Data came from immunoSEQ multiplex PCR; TCRdb stores just in-frame clones and leaves some out. The sample has about 190,000 clones, around 56% seen once. The sample's treatment: oral pan-JAK inhibitor, 5-10 mg twice daily. The sequencing used CD4+ T cells sorted from blood, collected at week 4, from a patient treated with tofacitinib. These receptors were taken from a human donor with alopecia areata.

The J gene is TRBJ1-1, the V gene TRBV18; 9 bases map to TRBD1. The CDR3 covers 17 residues. CDR1 and CDR2 (germline): KGHSH, LQKENI. V was pared by 3 bases and J by 1 base, with 9 bases of the junction left unmatched. Here the CDR3 reads CASSPNTRQGGNTEAFF. As DNA, the CDR3 is TGTGCCAGCTCACCCAACACCCGACAGGGGGGGAACACTGAAGCTTTCTTT.

J is TRBJ2-2 and V is TRBV2, with 9 bases matching TRBD1. CDR3 length: 15 amino acids. Trimming removed 1 base from V and 4 bases from J; junction bases left unmatched: 1. The germline CDR1 and CDR2 sequences are SNHLY and FYNNEI. The CDR3 here is CASSEGTGATGELFF. The CDR3, as DNA: TGTGCCAGCAGTGAAGGGACAGGGGCCACCGGGGAGCTGTTTTTT.

The chain employs TRBV5-1 and TRBJ1-2; D is unclear. The CDR3 totals 13 residues. Germline CDR1 and CDR2: SGHRS and YFSETQ. V was pared by 0 bases and J by 3 bases, with 6 bases between. In DNA form, the CDR3 reads TGCGCCAGCAGCTTGGAGGCGTACTATGGCTACACCTTC. Amino acid sequence: CASSLEAYYGYTF.

V gene TRBV6-5 combines with J gene TRBJ2-6; D is possibly TRBD2 (7 bases). V was shortened by 8 bases and J by 0 bases, with 11 bases between the two germline ends. The CDR3 extends over 15 amino acids. CDR1 MNHEY and CDR2 SVGAGI come from the germline V gene. The CDR3 loop reads CASGGGHSGANVLTF. The CDR3 nucleotides are TGTGCCAGCGGCGGGGGCCACTCTGGGGCCAACGTCCTGACTTTC.

V usage is TRBV29-1 and J usage is TRBJ2-7; TRBD1 aligns across 9 bases. The length of the CDR3 is 13 residues. With V trimmed by 2 bases and J by 6 bases, 5 bases remained unmatched. Germline V gene sequence: CDR1 SQVTM, CDR2 ANQGSEA. The chain's CDR3 is CSVELGQGTEQYF. The CDR3 nucleotides read TGCAGCGTTGAATTGGGACAGGGAACCGAGCAGTACTTC.